What follows are 5 T cell receptor beta chains derived from one specimen sequenced in a study of CD8 T cells in ankylosing spondylitis. TCRdb reprocessed the 5' RACE reads via MiXCR and lists one record per CDR3 protein. Among 30,000 to 40,000 distinct CDR3 sequences listed, 9% to 12% were seen once. The sequencing sample was made of blood, either unsorted or a sorted T cell fraction (not recorded which). The source is a male donor with ankylosing spondylitis or in good health (not recorded which).

This clonotype appeared a few times. V and J are TRBV20-1 and TRBJ2-3, with D unclear. The CDR3 spans 14 residues. Trimming took off 5 bases at V and 4 bases at J, with 16 bases between the two ends. The germline gives CDR1 DFQATT, CDR2 SNEGSKA (reference sequence). The CDR3, as DNA: TGCAGTGCTCCCCGGGTAGTCGAGGCAGATACGCAGTATTTT. It encodes CSAPRVVEADTQYF.

The table lists this clonotype with many counts. The CDR3 reads CASSLREEGVHEKLFF. CDR3 nucleotide sequence: TGTGCCAGCAGCTTACGGGAAGAGGGGGTTCATGAAAAACTGTTTTTT. This chain uses TRBV7-9 with TRBJ1-4; a possible D gene is TRBD1 (6 bases). The CDR3 has 16 residues. Germline-derived CDR1 and CDR2 are SEHNR and FQNEAQ (reference sequence). Trimming shortened V by 2 bases and J by 6 bases, and 16 bases separated the two germline ends.

There are many counts of this clonotype. This chain links TRBV29-1 with TRBJ2-3; no definite D call. Germline loops: CDR1 SQVTM, CDR2 ANQGSEA. V was shortened by 0 bases and J by 1 base, with 8 bases between the two germline ends. This CDR3 contains 14 residues. CDR3 residues: CSVEDRMGTDTQYF. CDR3 bases: TGCAGCGTTGAAGATCGAATGGGCACAGATACGCAGTATTTT.

This clonotype was counted at least ten times. The genes are TRBV5-1 and TRBJ2-3, with D perhaps matching TRBD1 (7 bases). The CDR3 extends over 15 amino acids. The V gene's germline CDR1 is SGHRS and CDR2 YFSETQ. Trimming stripped 4 bases from V and 6 bases from J, with 18 bases between. DNA for the CDR3: TGCGCCAGCAGCCCATCCTCCAGGGGGGTGGATACGCAGTATTTT. Translating it yields CASSPSSRGVDTQYF.

This clonotype was recorded at least ten times. The V call is TRBV6-7, the J call TRBJ2-1; perhaps TRBD2 as D (5 bases). TRBV6-7 counts as an open reading frame of uncertain function. V lost 2 bases, J lost 7 bases, and 15 bases lay in between. The CDR3 loop spans 15 amino acids. CDR3 region: CASSYASDGVNEQFF. DNA for the CDR3: TGTGCCAGCAGTTACGCCTCGGACGGGGTAAATGAGCAGTTCTTC.